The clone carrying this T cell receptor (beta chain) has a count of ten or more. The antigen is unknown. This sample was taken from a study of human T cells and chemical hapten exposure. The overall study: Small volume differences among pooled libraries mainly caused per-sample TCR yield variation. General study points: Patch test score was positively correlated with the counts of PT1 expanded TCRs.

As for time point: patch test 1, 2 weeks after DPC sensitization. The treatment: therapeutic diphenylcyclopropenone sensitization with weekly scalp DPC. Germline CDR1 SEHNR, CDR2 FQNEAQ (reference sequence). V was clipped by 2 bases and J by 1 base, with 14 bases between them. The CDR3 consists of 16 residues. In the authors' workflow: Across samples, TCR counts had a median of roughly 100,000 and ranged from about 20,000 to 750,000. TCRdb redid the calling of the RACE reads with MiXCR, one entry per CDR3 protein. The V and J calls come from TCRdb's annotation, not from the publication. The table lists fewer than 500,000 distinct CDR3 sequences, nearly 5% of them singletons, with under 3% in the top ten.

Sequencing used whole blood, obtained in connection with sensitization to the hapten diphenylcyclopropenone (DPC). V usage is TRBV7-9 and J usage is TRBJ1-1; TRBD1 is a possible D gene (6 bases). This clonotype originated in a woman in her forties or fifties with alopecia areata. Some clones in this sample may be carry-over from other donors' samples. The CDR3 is CASSLLPAGANTEAFF. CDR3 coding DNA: TGTGCCAGCAGCTTACTACCTGCAGGGGCGAACACTGAAGCTTTCTTT.